This T cell receptor beta chain was sequenced for a study of cytomegalovirus exposure and HLA in healthy donors. Worth noting for this clone: Its cognate antigen is unknown.

The PCR contained 60 Vbeta and 13 Jbeta primers. Only in-frame clones appear in the TCRdb table, and some are missing; sequencing was by immunoSEQ multiplex PCR. The profile shows about 140,000 clones, around 80% of them singletons. CDR1 SEHNR and CDR2 FQNEAQ come from the germline V gene (reference sequence). V was clipped by 5 bases and J by 2 bases, with 9 bases between them. The CDR3 extends over 13 amino acids. The study, taken as a whole, reports: Clonal expansion, a later analysis showed, was greater in HLA-associated TCR beta chains than in equally common others.

The chain couples TRBV7-9 to TRBJ1-2; D is undetermined. Input material: PBMCs. This TCR was sampled from a woman in her forties or fifties in good health and CMV-seropositive. CDR3 sequence reads: CASSVHANYGYTF. The CDR3 DNA reads as TGTGCCAGCAGCGTACATGCCAACTATGGCTACACCTTC.